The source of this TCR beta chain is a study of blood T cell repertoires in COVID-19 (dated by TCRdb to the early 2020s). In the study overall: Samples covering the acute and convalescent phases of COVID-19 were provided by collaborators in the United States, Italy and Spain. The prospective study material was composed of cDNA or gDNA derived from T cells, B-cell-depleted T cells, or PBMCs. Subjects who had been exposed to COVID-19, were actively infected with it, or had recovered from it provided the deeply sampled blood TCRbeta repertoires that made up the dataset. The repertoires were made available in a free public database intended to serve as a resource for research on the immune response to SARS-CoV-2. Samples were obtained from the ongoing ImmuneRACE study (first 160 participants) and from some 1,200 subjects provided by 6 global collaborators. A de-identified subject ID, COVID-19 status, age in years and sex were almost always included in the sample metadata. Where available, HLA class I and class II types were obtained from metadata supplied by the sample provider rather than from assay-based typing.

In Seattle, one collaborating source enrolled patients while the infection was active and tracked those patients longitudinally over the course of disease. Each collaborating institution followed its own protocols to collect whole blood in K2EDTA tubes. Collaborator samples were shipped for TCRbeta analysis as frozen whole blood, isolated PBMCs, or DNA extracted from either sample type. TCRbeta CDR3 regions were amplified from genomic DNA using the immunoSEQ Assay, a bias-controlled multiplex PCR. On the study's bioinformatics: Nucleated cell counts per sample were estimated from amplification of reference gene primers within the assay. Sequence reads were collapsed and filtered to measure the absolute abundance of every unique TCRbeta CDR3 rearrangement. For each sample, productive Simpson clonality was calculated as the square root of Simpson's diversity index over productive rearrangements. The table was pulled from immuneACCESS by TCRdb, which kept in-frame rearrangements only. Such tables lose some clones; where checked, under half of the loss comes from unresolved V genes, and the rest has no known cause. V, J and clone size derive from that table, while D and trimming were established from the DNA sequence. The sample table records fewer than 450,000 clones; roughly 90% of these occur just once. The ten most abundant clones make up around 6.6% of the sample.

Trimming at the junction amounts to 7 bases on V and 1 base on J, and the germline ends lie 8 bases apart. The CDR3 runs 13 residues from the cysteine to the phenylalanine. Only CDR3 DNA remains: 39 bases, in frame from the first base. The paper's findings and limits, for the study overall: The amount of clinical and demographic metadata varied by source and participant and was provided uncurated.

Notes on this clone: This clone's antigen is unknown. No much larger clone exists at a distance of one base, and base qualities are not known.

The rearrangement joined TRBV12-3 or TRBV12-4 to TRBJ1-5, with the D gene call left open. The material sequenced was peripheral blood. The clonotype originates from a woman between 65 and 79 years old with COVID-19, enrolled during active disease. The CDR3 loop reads CASMEQSNQPQHF. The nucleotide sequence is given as TGTGCCAGCATGGAACAGAGCAATCAGCCCCAGCATTTT.